This T cell receptor beta chain was captured by sequencing in a study of blood T cell repertoires in COVID-19 (TCRdb year 2020). Background for the entire study: Samples from collaborators originated in the United States, Italy and Spain and spanned both the acute and convalescent phases of COVID-19. HLA class I and class II types, where available, came from metadata supplied by the sample provider rather than from assay-based typing. A freely available public database, intended as a resource for researchers studying the immune response to SARS-CoV-2, is where the repertoires were released. Samples were obtained from the ongoing ImmuneRACE study (first 160 participants) and from over 1,000 subjects provided by 6 global collaborators. The material from the prospective study consisted of cDNA or gDNA derived from T cells, B-cell-depleted T cells, or PBMCs. Sample metadata almost always included a de-identified subject ID, COVID-19 status, age in years and sex. Deeply sampled blood TCRbeta repertoires from subjects exposed to, actively infected with, or recovered from COVID-19 were included in the dataset.

Collaborating institutions collected whole blood in K2EDTA tubes following their own protocols. Collaborator samples were shipped for TCRbeta analysis as frozen whole blood, isolated PBMCs, or DNA extracted from either sample type. A remark on this clone: Its antigen is currently not known. Within one base of it there is no much larger clone, and no base qualities were kept.

General study outcomes and caveats: How much clinical and demographic metadata was included differed by source and by participant, and the metadata was provided uncurated.

TCRbeta CDR3 regions were amplified from genomic DNA using the immunoSEQ Assay, a bias-controlled multiplex PCR. The study's own analysis went as follows. The number of nucleated cells in each sample was estimated from the amplification of reference gene primers within the assay. Sequence reads were collapsed and filtered to measure the absolute abundance of every unique TCRbeta CDR3 rearrangement. Productive Simpson clonality was computed per sample as the square root of Simpson's diversity index over productive rearrangements. TCRdb's version of the immuneACCESS table is confined to in-frame rearrangements and falls short of the full clone set. An unresolved V gene accounts for under half of the shortfall where checked; the remainder is of unknown origin. That table is the source of V, J and clone size, and D and trimming were worked out from the DNA. The sample table records fewer than 95,000 clones; 60% to 80% of these occur just once. The top ten clonotypes cover 14% of the sample.

The sequenced sample was peripheral blood. The source of this sequence is an elderly woman with acute or convalescent COVID-19.

Here is the DNA: TGTGCCATCAGTCGTTCGGGAGCGAACACCGGGGAGCTGTTTTTT. Translated, this is CAISRSGANTGELFF. The chain is made from TRBV10-3 and TRBJ2-2; the D gene is perhaps TRBD2, from 6 matching bases. According to the germline V gene, CDR1 reads ENHRY and CDR2 reads SYGVKD. From the cysteine up to the phenylalanine, the CDR3 has a length of 15 residues. Here the CDR3 DNA is all that survives: 45 bases in frame from base 1. V sheds 5 bases and J sheds 0 bases, leaving 10 bases between their ends.